What follows are 6 T cell receptor beta chains derived from one specimen sequenced in a study of cytomegalovirus exposure and HLA in healthy donors. PCR used 60 Vbeta primers and 13 Jbeta primers. The table came from immunoSEQ multiplex PCR; TCRdb's copy has only in-frame clones and leaves some out. The sample holds a few hundred thousand clones, roughly two thirds seen once. Specimen: PBMCs. The receptors stem from a female donor in good health and CMV-seronegative.

The rearrangement joins TRBV27 to TRBJ2-1; possible D gene TRBD1, 6 bases. The length of the CDR3 is 15 residues. Trimming pared 5 bases from V and 4 bases from J, leaving 15 bases between. CDR1 is MNHEY and CDR2 is SMNVEV in the germline V gene (reference sequence). CDR3 bases: TGTGCCAGCAGTAACAGACAGGATACTTACAATGAGCAGTTCTTC. Translated: CASSNRQDTYNEQFF.

The chain employs TRBV27 and TRBJ1-1, with 8 bases fitting TRBD1. Germline lookup yields CDR1 MNHEY and CDR2 SMNVEV (reference sequence). The CDR3 runs 14 residues. Trimming took 8 bases from V and 1 from J; bases not matched to a gene: 6. CDR3 sequence (DNA): TGTGCCAGCGCGCCAGGACAGGGGAACACTGAAGCTTTCTTT. As protein: CASAPGQGNTEAFF.

The chain uses TRBV5-1 and TRBJ1-3; D is ambiguous. Gene TRBJ2-2 matches the end of the DNA better, so the J call may be wrong. This CDR3 is 18 amino acids long. The germline gives CDR1 SGHRS, CDR2 YFSETQ. The CDR3 reads CASTLGSRYPPNTGELFF. CDR3 nucleotides: TGCGCCAGCACGCTGGGCAGCCGGTACCCCCCGAACACCGGGGAGCTGTTTTTT.

The chain joins TRBV9 to TRBJ1-4, with 9 bases identical to TRBD1. CDR3 length: 17 amino acids. CDR1 is SGDLS, CDR2 YYNGEE, per germline. V gave up 0 bases and J gave up 3 bases; unmatched junction bases: 6. CDR3 DNA: TGTGCCAGCAGCGTAGGGGACAGGGCCTTGGCTAATGAAAAACTGTTTTTT. This encodes CASSVGDRALANEKLFF.

This chain connects TRBV10-3 to TRBJ2-7; 8 bases are a match to TRBD1. The junction had 4 bases not matched to a gene; V was cut back by 7 bases and J by 2 bases. This CDR3 has 13 amino acids. Germline CDR1 reads ENHRY; CDR2 reads SYGVKD. The CDR3 loop reads CAIKDRATYEQYF. The DNA of the CDR3 is TGTGCCATCAAGGACAGGGCAACCTACGAGCAGTACTTC.

The chain employs TRBV5-1 and TRBJ2-3; possible D gene TRBD1, 6 bases. In germline, CDR1 is SGHRS, CDR2 YFSETQ. With 6 bases removed from V and 2 bases from J, the gap between germline ends came to 16 bases. The CDR3 totals 15 residues. CDR3 sequence (DNA): TGCGCCAGCATCGCCGGGACATTTTACACAGATACGCAGTATTTT. This translates into CASIAGTFYTDTQYF.